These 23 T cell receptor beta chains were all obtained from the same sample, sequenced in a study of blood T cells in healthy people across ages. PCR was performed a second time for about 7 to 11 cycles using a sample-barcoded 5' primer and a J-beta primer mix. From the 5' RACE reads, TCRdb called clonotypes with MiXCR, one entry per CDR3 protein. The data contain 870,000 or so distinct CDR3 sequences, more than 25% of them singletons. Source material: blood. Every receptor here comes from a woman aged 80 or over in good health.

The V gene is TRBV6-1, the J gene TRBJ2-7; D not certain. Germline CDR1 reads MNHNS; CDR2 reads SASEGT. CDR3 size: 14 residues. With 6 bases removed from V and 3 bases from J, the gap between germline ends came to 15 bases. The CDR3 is CASREFPQRYEQYF. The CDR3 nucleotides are TGTGCCAGCAGGGAATTCCCGCAGCGCTACGAGCAGTACTTC.

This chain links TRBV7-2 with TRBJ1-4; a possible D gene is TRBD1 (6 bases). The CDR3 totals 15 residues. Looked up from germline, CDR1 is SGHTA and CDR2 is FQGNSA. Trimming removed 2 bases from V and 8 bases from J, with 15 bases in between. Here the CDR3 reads CASSLSQGGGEKLFF. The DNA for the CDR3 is TGTGCCAGCAGCTTATCACAGGGAGGGGGGGAAAAACTGTTTTTT.

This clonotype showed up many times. The CDR3 DNA reads TGTGCCAGCAGCGGGGTCATGAACACTGAAGCTTTCTTT. Translated: CASSGVMNTEAFF. The rearrangement joins TRBV7-2 to TRBJ1-1; D not resolved. CDR1 SGHTA and CDR2 FQGNSA come from the germline V gene. V lost 5 bases to trimming and J lost 0 bases, with 7 bases between them. This CDR3 contains 13 residues.

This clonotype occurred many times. The CDR3 region is CASSVRRNTGELFF. CDR3 DNA sequence: TGTGCCAGCAGCGTAAGGCGGAACACCGGGGAGCTGTTTTTT. The gene calls are TRBV9 and TRBJ2-2, with no clear D. V gave up 1 base and J gave up 1 base, with 5 bases separating them. Germline values: CDR1 SGDLS, CDR2 YYNGEE. The CDR3 sequence is 14 residues long.

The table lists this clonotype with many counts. The CDR3 region has the DNA TGTGCCAGCAGCGCCAACAGGGGCGCTAACTATGGCTACACCTTC. Its protein is CASSANRGANYGYTF. The rearrangement links TRBV7-2 to TRBJ1-2; 7 nucleotides align to TRBD1. J was trimmed by 0 bases and V by 5 bases; bases with no gene match: 6. Germline V CDR1 and CDR2: SGHTA, FQGNSA. The CDR3 runs 15 residues.

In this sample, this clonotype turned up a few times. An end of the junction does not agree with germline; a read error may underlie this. The CDR3 here is CAGSLRSGGYTF. The DNA of the CDR3 is TGTGCCGGCAGCCTAAGGTCAGGAGGCTACACCTTC. This rearrangement joins TRBV7-2 to TRBJ1-2; D is unresolved. This CDR3 region has 12 residues. Per germline, CDR1 SGHTA and CDR2 FQGNSA.

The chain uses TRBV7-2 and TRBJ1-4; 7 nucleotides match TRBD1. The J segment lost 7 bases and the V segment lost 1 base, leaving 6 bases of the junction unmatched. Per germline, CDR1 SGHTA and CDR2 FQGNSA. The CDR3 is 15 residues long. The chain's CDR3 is CASSLVAGGSEKLFF. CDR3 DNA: TGTGCCAGCAGCTTAGTCGCAGGGGGGAGTGAAAAACTGTTTTTT.

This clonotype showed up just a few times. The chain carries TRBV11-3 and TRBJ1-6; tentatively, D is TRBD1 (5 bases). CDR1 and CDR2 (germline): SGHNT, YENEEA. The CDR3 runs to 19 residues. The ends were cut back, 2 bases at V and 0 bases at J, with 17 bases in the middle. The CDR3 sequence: CASSLSTDKRSSYNSPLHF. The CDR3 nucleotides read TGTGCCAGCAGCTTAAGTACGGACAAAAGGAGCTCCTATAATTCACCCCTCCACTTT. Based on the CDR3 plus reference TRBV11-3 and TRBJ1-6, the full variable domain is EAGVVQSPRYKIIEKKQPVAFWCNPISGHNTLYWYLQNLGQGPELLIRYENEEAVDDSQLPKDRFSAERLKGVDSTLKIQPAELGDSAVYLCASSLSTDKRSSYNSPLHFGNGTRLTVT.

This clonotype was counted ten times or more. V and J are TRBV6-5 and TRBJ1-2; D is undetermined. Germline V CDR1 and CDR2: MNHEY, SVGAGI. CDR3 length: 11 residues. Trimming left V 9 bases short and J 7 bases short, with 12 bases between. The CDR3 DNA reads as TGTGCCAGTTCGGTGGGTAGTGGCTACACCTTC. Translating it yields CASSVGSGYTF.

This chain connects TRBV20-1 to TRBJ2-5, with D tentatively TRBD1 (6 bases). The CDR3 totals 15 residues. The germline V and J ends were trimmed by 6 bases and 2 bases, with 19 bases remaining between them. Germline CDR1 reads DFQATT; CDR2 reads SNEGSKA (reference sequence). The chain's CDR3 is CSANKRGRGQETQYF. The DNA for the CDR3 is TGCAGTGCCAACAAGAGGGGTAGGGGGCAAGAGACCCAGTACTTC.

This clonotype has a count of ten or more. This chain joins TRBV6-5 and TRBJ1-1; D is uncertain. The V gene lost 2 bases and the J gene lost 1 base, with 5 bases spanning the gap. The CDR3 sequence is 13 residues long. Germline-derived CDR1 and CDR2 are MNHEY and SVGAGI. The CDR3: CASSYRRNTEAFF. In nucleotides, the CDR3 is TGTGCCAGCAGTTACCGGCGGAACACTGAAGCTTTCTTT.

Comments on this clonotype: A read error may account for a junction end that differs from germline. CDR3 sequence reads: CANSLPGTGLGGYTF. In DNA form, the CDR3 reads TGTGCCAACAGCTTACCCGGGACAGGGTTAGGTGGCTACACCTTC. The rearrangement uses TRBV7-2 and TRBJ1-2, with TRBD1 identical over 9 bases. CDR3 length: 15 residues. Germline loops: CDR1 SGHTA, CDR2 FQGNSA.

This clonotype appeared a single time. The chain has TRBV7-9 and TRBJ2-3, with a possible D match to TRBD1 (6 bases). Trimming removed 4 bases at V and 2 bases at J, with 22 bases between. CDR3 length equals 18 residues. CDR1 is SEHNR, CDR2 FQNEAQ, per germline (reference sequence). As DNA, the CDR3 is TGTGCCAGCAGCTCCCCCCCCAAGGGGTTGGGGGCCACAGATACGCAGTATTTT. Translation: CASSSPPKGLGATDTQYF. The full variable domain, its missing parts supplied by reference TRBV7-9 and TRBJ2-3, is DTGVSQNPRHKITKRGQNVTFRCDPISEHNRLYWYRQTLGQGPEFLTYFQNEAQLEKSRLLSDRFSAERPKGSFSTLEIQRTEQGDSAMYLCASSSPPKGLGATDTQYFGPGTRLTVL.

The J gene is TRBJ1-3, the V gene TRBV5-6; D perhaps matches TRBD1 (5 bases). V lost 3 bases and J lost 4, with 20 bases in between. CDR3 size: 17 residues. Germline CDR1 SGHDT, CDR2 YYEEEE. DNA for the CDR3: TGTGCCAGCAGCTCTCTGATTAGGGGAAACTCCGGAAACACCATATATTTT. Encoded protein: CASSSLIRGNSGNTIYF.

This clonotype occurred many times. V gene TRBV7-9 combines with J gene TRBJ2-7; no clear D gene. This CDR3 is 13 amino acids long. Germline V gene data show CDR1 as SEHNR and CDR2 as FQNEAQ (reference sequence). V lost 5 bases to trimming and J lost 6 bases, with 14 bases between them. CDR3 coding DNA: TGTGCCAGCAGCCGCGGTTCCCTTACCGAGCAGTACTTC. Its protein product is CASSRGSLTEQYF.

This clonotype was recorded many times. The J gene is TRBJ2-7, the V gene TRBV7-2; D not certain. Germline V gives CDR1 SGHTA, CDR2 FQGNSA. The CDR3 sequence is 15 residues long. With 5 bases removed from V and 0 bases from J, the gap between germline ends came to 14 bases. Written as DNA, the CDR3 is TGTGCCAGCAGCCCCACTGCCACGAGCTCCTACGAGCAGTACTTC. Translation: CASSPTATSSYEQYF.

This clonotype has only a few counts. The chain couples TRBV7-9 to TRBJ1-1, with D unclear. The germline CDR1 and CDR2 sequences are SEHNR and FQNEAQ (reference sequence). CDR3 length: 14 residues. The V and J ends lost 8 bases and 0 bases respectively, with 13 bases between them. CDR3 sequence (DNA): TGTGCCAGCCTCGTAGGACTCATGAACACTGAAGCTTTCTTT. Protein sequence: CASLVGLMNTEAFF. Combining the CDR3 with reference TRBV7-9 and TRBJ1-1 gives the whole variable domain DTGVSQNPRHKITKRGQNVTFRCDPISEHNRLYWYRQTLGQGPEFLTYFQNEAQLEKSRLLSDRFSAERPKGSFSTLEIQRTEQGDSAMYLCASLVGLMNTEAFFGQGTRLTVV.

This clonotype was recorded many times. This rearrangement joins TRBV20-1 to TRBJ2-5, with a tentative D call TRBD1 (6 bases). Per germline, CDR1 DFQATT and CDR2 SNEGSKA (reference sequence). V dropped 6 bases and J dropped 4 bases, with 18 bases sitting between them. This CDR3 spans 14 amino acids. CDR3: CSAPAQGGIETQYF. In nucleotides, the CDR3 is TGCAGTGCCCCCGCTCAAGGGGGAATAGAGACCCAGTACTTC.

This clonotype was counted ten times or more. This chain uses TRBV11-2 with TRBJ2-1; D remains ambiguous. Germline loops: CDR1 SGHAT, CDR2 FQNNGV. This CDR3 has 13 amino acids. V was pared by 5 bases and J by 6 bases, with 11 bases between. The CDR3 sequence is CASSPVIVNEQFF. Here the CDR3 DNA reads TGTGCCAGCAGCCCGGTAATTGTCAATGAGCAGTTCTTC.

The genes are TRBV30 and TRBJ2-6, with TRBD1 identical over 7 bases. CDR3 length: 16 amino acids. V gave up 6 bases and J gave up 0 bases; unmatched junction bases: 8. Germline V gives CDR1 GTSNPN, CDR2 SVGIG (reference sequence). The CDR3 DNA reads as TGTGCCTGTCCCCCGGGACAGCACTCTGGGGCCAACGTCCTGACTTTC. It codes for CACPPGQHSGANVLTF. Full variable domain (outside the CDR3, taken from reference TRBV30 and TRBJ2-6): SQTIHQWPATLVQPVGSPLSLECTVEGTSNPNLYWYRQAAGRGLQLLFYSVGIGQISSEVPQNLSASRPQDRQFILSSKKLLLSDSGFYLCACPPGQHSGANVLTFGAGSRLTVL.

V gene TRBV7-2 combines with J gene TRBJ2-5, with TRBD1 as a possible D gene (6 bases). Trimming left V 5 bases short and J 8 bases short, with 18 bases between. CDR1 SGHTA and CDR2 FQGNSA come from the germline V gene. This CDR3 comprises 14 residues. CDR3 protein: CASSEGPSGATQYF. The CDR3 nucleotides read TGTGCCAGCAGCGAGGGCCCCTCAGGGGCCACCCAGTACTTC.

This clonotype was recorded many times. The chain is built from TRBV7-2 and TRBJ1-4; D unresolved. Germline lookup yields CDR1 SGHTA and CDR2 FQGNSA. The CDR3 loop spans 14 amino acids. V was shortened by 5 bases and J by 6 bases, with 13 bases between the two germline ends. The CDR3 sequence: CASSPALADEKLFF. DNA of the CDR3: TGTGCCAGCAGCCCCGCGCTGGCAGATGAAAAACTGTTTTTT.

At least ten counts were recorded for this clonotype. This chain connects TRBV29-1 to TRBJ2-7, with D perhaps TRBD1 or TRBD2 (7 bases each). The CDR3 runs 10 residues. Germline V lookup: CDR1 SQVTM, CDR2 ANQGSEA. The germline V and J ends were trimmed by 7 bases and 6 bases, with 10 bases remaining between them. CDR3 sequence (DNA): TGCAGCGCAGGGGGGGTCGAGCAGTACTTC. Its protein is CSAGGVEQYF.